Given below is one T cell receptor beta chain in context. Genomic DNA was employed as the template in profiling TCR beta VDJ and CDR3. TCRdb reprocessed the reads via MiXCR and lists one record per CDR3 protein. The sample shows some 190,000 distinct CDR3 sequences, approximately 45% of them seen only once. This CDR3 is 16 amino acids long. Deletions cut 7 bases from V and 7 bases from J, with 20 bases between. Germline V CDR1 and CDR2: LNHNV, YYDKDF (reference sequence). The data belong to a study of CD8+CD57+ T cells in acquired aplastic anemia. The chain combines TRBV15 with TRBJ1-6; tentatively, D is TRBD1 (5 bases). This sequence originates from a human donor in good health. Sequenced input: sorted CD4+, CD8+, or CD8+CD57+ T cells (not recorded which) from PBMCs. CDR3 region: CATIPLGNRGNSPLHF. CDR3 sequence (DNA): TGTGCCACCATTCCCTTGGGAAACCGGGGGAATTCACCCCTCCACTTT.